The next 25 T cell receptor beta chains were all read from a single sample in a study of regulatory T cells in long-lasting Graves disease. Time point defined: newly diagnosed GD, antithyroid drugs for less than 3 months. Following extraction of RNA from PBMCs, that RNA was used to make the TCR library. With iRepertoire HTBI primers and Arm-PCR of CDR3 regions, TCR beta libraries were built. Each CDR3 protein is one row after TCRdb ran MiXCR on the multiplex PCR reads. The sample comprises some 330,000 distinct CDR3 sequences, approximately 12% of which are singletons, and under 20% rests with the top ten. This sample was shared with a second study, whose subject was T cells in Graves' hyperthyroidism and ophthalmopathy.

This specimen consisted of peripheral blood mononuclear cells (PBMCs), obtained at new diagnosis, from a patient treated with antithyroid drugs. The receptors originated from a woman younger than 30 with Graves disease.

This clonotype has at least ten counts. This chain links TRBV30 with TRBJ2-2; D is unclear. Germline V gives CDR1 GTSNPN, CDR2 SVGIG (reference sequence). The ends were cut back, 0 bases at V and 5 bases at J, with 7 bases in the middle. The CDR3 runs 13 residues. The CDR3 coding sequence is TGTGCCTGGAGTGTACTGGTGACCGGGGAGCTGTTTTTT. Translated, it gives CAWSVLVTGELFF.

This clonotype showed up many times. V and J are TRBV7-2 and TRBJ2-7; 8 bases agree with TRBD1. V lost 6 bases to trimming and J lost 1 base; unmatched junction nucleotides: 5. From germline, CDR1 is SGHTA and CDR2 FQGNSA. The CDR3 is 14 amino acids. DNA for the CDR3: TGTGCCAGCAGTCTCCGGACAGGGTCCTACGAGCAGTACTTC. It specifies CASSLRTGSYEQYF.

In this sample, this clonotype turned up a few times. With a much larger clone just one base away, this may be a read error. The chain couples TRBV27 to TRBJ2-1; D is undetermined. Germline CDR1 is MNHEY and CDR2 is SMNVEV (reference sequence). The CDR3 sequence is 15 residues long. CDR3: CAGSLLANSYNEQFF. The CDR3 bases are TGTGCCGGCAGTTTACTCGCCAACTCCTACAATGAGCAGTTCTTC.

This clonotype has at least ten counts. The CDR3 is CSVGPGQGAWNTEAFF. The DNA of the CDR3 is TGCAGCGTTGGGCCGGGACAGGGGGCTTGGAACACTGAAGCTTTCTTT. The chain combines TRBV29-1 with TRBJ1-1; TRBD1 agrees at 12 bases. V was pared by 4 bases and J by 1 base, with 7 bases of the junction left unmatched. CDR1 is SQVTM and CDR2 is ANQGSEA in the germline V gene. The CDR3 runs 16 residues.

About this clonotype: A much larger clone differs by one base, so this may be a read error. CDR3 in amino acids: CANSLGAWTSGPTYNEQFF. Here the CDR3 DNA reads TGTGCCAACAGCTTAGGGGCTTGGACTAGCGGGCCAACCTACAATGAGCAGTTCTTC. The chain has TRBV11-3 and TRBJ2-1; 11 nucleotides agree with TRBD2. Germline lookup yields CDR1 SGHNT and CDR2 YENEEA. This CDR3 contains 19 residues. Full variable domain (outside the CDR3, taken from reference TRBV11-3 and TRBJ2-1): EAGVVQSPRYKIIEKKQPVAFWCNPISGHNTLYWYLQNLGQGPELLIRYENEEAVDDSQLPKDRFSAERLKGVDSTLKIQPAELGDSAVYLCANSLGAWTSGPTYNEQFFGPGTRLTVL.

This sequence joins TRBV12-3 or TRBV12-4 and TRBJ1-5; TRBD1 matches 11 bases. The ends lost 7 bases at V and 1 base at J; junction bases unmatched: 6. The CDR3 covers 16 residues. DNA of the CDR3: TGTGCCAGCAACTTGGACAGGGGGCGAAGCAATCAGCCCCAGCATTTT. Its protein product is CASNLDRGRSNQPQHF.

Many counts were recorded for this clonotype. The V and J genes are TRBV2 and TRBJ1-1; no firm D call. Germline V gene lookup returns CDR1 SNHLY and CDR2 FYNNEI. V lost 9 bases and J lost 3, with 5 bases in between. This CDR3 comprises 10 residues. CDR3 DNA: TGTGCCAGTTTGTACACTGAAGCTTTCTTT. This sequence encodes CASLYTEAFF.

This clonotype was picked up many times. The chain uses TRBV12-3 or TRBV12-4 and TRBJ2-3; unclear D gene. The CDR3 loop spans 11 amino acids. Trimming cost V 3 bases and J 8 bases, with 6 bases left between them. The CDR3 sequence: CASSFLRTQYF. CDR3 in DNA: TGTGCCAGCAGTTTTCTGCGTACGCAGTATTTT.

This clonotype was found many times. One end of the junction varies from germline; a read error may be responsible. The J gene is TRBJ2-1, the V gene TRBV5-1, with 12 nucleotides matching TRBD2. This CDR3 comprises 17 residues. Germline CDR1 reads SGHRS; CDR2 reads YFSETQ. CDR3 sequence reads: CASSTGTSGHSYNEQFF. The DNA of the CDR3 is TGTGCCAGCAGCACTGGGACTAGCGGGCACTCCTACAATGAGCAGTTCTTC.

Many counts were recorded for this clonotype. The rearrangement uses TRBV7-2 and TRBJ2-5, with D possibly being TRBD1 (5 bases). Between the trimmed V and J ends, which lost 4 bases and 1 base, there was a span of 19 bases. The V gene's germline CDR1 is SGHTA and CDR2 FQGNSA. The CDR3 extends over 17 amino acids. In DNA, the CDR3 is TGTGCCAGCAGCTATCCAGACAGCTACTCCTTCCAAGAGACCCAGTACTTC. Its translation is CASSYPDSYSFQETQYF.

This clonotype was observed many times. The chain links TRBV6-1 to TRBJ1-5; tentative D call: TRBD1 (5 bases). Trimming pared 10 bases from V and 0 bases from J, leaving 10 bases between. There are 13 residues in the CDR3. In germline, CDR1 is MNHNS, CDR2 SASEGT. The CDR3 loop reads CATRGYSNQPQHF. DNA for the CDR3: TGTGCCACCCGGGGGTATAGCAATCAGCCCCAGCATTTT.

The CDR3 DNA reads as TGTGCCAGCAGCTCGGACGGTGGATTGACGGAAAAACTGTTTTTT. Amino acid sequence: CASSSDGGLTEKLFF. V gene TRBV5-4 combines with J gene TRBJ1-4; D gene unclear. Trimming cost V 3 bases and J 8 bases, with 17 bases left between them. Germline CDR1 and CDR2: SGHNT and YYREEE (reference sequence). This CDR3 has 15 residues.

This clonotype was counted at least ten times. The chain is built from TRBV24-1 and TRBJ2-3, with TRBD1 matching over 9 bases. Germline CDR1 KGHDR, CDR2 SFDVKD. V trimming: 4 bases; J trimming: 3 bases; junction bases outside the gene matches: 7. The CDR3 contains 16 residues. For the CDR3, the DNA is TGTGCCACCAGTGACCCGGACAGGGGTGGGACAGATACGCAGTATTTT. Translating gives CATSDPDRGGTDTQYF.

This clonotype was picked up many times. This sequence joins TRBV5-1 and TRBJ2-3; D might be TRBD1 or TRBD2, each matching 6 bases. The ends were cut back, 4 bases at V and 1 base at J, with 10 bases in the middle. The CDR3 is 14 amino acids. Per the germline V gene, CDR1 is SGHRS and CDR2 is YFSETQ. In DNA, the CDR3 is TGCGCCAGCAGCCCTAGGGGGGGCACAGATACGCAGTATTTT. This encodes CASSPRGGTDTQYF.

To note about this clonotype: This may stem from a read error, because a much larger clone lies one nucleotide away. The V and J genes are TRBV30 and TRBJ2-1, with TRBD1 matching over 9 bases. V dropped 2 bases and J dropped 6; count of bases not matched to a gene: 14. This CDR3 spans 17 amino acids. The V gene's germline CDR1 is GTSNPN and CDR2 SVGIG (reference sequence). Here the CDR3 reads CAWSIGRQGVVGNEQFF. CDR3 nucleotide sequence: TGTGCCTGGAGTATCGGGAGACAGGGGGTCGTGGGCAATGAGCAGTTCTTC.

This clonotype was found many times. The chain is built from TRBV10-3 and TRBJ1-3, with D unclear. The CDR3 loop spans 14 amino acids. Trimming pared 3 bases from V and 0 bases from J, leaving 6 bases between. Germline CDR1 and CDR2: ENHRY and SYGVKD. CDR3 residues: CAISDPGSGNTIYF. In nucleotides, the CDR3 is TGTGCCATCAGTGACCCAGGCTCTGGAAACACCATATATTTT.

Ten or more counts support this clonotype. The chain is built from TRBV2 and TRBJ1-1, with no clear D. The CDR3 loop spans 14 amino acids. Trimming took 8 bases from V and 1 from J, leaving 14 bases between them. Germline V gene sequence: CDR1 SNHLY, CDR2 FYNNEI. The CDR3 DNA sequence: TGTGCCAGCTGCCCAAGGGAGGGGAACACTGAAGCTTTCTTT. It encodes CASCPREGNTEAFF. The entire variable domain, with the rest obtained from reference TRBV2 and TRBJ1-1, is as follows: EPEVTQTPSHQVTQMGQEVILRCVPISNHLYFYWYRQILGQKVEFLVSFYNNEISEKSEIFDDQFSVERPDGSNFTLKIRSTKLEDSAMYFCASCPREGNTEAFFGQGTRLTVV.

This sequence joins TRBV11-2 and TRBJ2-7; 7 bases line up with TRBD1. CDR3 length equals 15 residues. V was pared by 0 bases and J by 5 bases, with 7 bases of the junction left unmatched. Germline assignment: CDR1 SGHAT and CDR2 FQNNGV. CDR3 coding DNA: TGTGCCAGCAGCTTAGAACTCGGACAGGTAAACGAGCAGTACGTC. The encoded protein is CASSLELGQVNEQYV.

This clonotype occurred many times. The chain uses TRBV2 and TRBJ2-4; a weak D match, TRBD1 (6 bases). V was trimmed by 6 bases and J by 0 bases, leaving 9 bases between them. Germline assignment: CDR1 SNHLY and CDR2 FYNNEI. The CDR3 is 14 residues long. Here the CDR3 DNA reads TGTGCCAGCAGCCGGGACATAGCCAAAAACATTCAGTACTTC. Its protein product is CASSRDIAKNIQYF.

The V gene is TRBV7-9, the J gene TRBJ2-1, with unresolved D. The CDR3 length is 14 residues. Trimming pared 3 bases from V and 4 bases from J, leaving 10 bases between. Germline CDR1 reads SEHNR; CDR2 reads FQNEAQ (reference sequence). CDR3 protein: CASSFQLSYNEQFF. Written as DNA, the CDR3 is TGTGCCAGCAGCTTCCAGTTGTCTTACAATGAGCAGTTCTTC.

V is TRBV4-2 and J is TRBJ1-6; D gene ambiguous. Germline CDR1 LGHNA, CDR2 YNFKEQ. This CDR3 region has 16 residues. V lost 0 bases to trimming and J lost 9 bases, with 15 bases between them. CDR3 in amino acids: CASSQDPQRSGSPLHF. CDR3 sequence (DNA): TGTGCCAGCAGCCAAGATCCCCAGCGATCTGGTTCACCCCTCCACTTT.

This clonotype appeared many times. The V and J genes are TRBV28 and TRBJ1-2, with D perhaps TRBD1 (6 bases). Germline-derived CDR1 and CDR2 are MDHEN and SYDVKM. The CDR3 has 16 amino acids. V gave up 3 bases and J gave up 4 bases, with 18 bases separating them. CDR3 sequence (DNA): TGTGCCAGCAGTTTCCTTGACAGGCCGGGTCCCTATGGCTACACCTTC. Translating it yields CASSFLDRPGPYGYTF.

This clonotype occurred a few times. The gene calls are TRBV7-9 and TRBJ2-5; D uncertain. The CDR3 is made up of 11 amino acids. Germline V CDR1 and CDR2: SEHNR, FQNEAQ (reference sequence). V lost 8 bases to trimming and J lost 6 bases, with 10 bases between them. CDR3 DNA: TGTGCCAGCGCGCCAGGACAGACCCAGTACTTC. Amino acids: CASAPGQTQYF.

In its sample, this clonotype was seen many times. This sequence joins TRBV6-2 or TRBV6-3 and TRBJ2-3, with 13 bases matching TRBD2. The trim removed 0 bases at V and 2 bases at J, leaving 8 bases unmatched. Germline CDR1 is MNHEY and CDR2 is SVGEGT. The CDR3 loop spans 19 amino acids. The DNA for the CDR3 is TGTGCCAGCAGTTACTCTCCGACTAGCGGGGGGCCCAACACAGATACGCAGTATTTT. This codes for CASSYSPTSGGPNTDTQYF.

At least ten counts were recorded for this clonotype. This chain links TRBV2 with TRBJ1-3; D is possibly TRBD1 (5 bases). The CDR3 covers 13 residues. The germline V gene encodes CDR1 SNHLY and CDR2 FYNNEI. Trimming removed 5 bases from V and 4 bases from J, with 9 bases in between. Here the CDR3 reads CASSMGLGNTIYF. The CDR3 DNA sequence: TGTGCCAGCAGTATGGGGCTAGGAAACACCATATATTTT.